Given below is one T cell receptor beta chain in context. No antigen is known for it. No base quality information exists; no much larger clone differs at one position. V and J are truncated by 2 bases and 5 bases respectively, leaving an intervening sequence of 9 bases. The CDR3 starts with the cysteine, ends with the phenylalanine, and has 12 residues. Only the CDR3 DNA stays, 36 bases, in frame from base 1. CDR1 and CDR2, looked up from the germline V gene (reference sequence), are GTSNPN and SVGIG. This sample is drawn from a study of immune evolution from preneoplasia to lung adenocarcinoma (dated by TCRdb to the early 2020s). The study in broad terms: Immune contexture across lung adenocarcinoma precursors and invasive adenocarcinoma was profiled using immune gene expression, TCR sequencing and multiplex immunofluorescence. Resected precursor lesions (AAH, AIS, MIA) and invasive adenocarcinomas were compared against paired morphologically normal lung tissue. The sample size was set by how many specimens were available, not by a prior power calculation. Whole exome sequencing and methylation data from the same cohort of nodules were integrated with the immune data. In total, the cohort included 50 to 65 patients with pulmonary nodules, all of whom underwent surgical resection. TCR sequencing data were obtained from about 49 patients. According to the study, some 100 samples went through TCR sequencing. POLYSOLVER was used to infer class I HLA alleles from exome data, and LOHHLA was used to detect allele-specific HLA loss. The investigation overall reported the following: Because every patient came from Japan and China, how well the results apply to Western populations was uncertain. The findings rested on association rather than direct causation, and larger cohorts with long-term follow-up and longitudinal biopsies were considered necessary. The highest top T cell clone frequencies were observed in normal lung, and a progressive decrease in top T cell clone frequencies appeared to occur from AAH through AIS, MIA and invasive adenocarcinoma. Clonality was highest in normal lung, while later-stage lesions appeared to show lower clonality but higher T cell density and diversity.

TCR beta CDR3 regions were sequenced from DNA using the immunoSEQ hsTCRbeta Kit. The source study handled its data this way. The ImmunoSEQ Analyzer was used to analyse the TCR sequencing data. T cell clonality was defined as 1 minus Pielou's evenness computed on productive rearrangements. To measure T cell diversity, the inverse Simpson index was applied to productive templates. T cell density was expressed as TCR beta template counts normalized to usable DNA, with usable DNA estimated by amplifying and sequencing housekeeping genes. Two-sided Kruskal-Wallis tests were used to compare TCR metrics across histologic stages. TCRdb took this table from immuneACCESS and kept in-frame rearrangements with V and J called. Such tables lack part of the clones; where checked against another copy, unresolved V genes explain under half of the gap, and the rest is unexplained. For V, J and clone size, that table is used; D and trimming come from the DNA. The sample profile shows roughly 7,900 clones; over 75% of them were found once. About 7.8% of the sample comes from the top ten.

Between the mid-2010s and the late 2010s, the patients underwent resection in either Japan or China. Histologic diagnosis of each case was confirmed independently by two lung cancer pathologists on H&E slides. FFPE tissue was used for DNA isolation with the AllPrep DNA/RNA FFPE Kit. Sequenced sample: FFPE adjacent normal lung tissue. This clonotype was sampled from a person aged 70 to 85 with lung adenocarcinoma. The chain is made from TRBV30 and TRBJ1-1, and TRBD1 may be the D gene, going by 5 matching bases. The DNA sequence is as follows: TGTGCCTGGAGTCAGGGTTGGACTGAAGCTTTCTTT. This yields the protein CAWSQGWTEAFF.